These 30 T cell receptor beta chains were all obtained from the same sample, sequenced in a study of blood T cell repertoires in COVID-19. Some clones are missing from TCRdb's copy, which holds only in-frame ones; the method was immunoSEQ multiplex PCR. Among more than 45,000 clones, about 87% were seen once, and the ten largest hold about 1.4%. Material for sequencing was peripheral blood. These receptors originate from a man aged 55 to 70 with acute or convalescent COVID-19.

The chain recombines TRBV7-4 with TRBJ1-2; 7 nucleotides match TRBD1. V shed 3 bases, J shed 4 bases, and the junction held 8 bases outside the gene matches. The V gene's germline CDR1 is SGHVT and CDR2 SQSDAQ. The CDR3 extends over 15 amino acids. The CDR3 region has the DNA TGTGCCAGCAGCTTCGTACAGGGGAATCCCTATGGCTACACCTTC. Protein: CASSFVQGNPYGYTF.

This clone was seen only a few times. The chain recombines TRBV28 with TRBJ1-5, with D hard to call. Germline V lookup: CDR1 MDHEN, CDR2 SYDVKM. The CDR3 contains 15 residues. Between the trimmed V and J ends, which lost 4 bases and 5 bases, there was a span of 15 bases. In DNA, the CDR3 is TGTGCCAGCAGTTCCGGAGGACCACGACATCAGCCCCAGCATTTT. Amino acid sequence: CASSSGGPRHQPQHF.

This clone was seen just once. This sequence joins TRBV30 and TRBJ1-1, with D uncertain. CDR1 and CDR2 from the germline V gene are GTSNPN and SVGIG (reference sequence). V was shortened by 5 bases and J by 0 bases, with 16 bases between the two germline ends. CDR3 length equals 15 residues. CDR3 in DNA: TGTGCCTGGTCCACGGGCGGAGCGGTGAACACTGAAGCTTTCTTT. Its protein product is CAWSTGGAVNTEAFF.

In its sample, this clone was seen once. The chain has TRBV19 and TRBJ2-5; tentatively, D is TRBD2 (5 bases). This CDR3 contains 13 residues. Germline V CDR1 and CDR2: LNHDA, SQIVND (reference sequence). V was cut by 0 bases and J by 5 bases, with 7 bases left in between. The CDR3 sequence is CASSIEGGETQYF. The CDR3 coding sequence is TGTGCCAGTAGTATAGAAGGCGGGGAGACCCAGTACTTC.

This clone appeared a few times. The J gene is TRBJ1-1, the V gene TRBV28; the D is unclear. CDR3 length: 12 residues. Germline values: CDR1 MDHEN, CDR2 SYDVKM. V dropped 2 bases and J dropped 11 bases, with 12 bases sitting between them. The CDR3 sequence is CASSLLRERAFF. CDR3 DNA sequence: TGTGCCAGCAGTTTACTGAGGGAGAGGGCTTTCTTT.

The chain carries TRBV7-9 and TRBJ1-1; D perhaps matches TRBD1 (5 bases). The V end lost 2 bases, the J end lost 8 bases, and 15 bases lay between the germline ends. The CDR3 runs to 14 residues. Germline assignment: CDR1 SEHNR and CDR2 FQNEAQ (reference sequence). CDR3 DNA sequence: TGTGCCAGCAGCTTAAACCCGAACAGGCCCGAAGCTTTCTTT. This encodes CASSLNPNRPEAFF.

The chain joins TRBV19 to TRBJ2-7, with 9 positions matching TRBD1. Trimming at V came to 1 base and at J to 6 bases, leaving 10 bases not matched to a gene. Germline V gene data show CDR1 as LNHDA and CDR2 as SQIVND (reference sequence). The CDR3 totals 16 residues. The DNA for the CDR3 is TGTGCCAGTAGTATAGGGGCCCGGGACAGGGAGCCCGAGCAGTACTTC. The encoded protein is CASSIGARDREPEQYF.

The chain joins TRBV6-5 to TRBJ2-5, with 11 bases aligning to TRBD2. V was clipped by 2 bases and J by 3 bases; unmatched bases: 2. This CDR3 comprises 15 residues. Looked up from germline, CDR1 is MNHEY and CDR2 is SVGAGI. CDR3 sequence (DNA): TGTGCCAGCAGTTACACGACTAGCGGGGAAGAGACCCAGTACTTC. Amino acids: CASSYTTSGEETQYF.

This chain's CDR3 is CASSLPRTGFEETQYF. CDR3 bases: TGTGCCAGCAGCTTACCCCGGACAGGTTTTGAAGAGACCCAGTACTTC. The chain is built from TRBV11-2 and TRBJ2-5, with 7 bases lining up with TRBD1. The CDR3 sequence is 16 residues long. Germline V gives CDR1 SGHAT, CDR2 FQNNGV. J lost 3 bases, V lost 2 bases, and 9 bases had no gene match.

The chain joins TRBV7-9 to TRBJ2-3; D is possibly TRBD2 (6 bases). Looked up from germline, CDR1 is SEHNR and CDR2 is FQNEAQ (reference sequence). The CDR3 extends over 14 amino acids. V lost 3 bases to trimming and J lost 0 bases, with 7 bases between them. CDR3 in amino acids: CASSFGGSTDTQYF. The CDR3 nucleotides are TGTGCCAGCAGCTTTGGAGGGAGCACAGATACGCAGTATTTT.

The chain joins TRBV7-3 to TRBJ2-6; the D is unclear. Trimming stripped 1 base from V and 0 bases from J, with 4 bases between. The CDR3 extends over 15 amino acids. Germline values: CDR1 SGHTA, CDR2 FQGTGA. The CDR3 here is CASSLMRSGANVLTF. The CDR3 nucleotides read TGTGCCAGCAGCTTAATGCGCTCTGGGGCCAACGTCCTGACTTTC. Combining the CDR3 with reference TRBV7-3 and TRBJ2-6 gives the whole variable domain GAGVSQTPSNKVTEKGKYVELRCDPISGHTALYWYRQSLGQGPEFLIYFQGTGAADDSGLPNDRFFAVRPEGSVSTLKIQRTERGDSAVYLCASSLMRSGANVLTFGAGSRLTVL.

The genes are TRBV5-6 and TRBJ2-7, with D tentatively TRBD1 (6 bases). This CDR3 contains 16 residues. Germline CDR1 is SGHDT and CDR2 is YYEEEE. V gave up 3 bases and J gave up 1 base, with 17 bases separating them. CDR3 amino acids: CASSYTYGTQSYEQYF. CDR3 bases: TGTGCCAGCAGCTACACCTACGGGACACAATCCTACGAGCAGTACTTC.

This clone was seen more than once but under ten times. CDR3 in DNA: TGTGCCAGCAGTGAAAGGGGGACTGGAAACACCATATATTTT. It is translated as CASSERGTGNTIYF. The J gene is TRBJ1-3, the V gene TRBV2, with D possibly TRBD1 on 6 matching bases. Germline V gene sequence: CDR1 SNHLY, CDR2 FYNNEI. Trimming pared 2 bases from V and 2 bases from J, leaving 7 bases between. CDR3 size: 14 residues. The variable domain in full, with the rest retrieved from reference TRBV2 and TRBJ1-3, is EPEVTQTPSHQVTQMGQEVILRCVPISNHLYFYWYRQILGQKVEFLVSFYNNEISEKSEIFDDQFSVERPDGSNFTLKIRSTKLEDSAMYFCASSERGTGNTIYFGEGSWLTVV.

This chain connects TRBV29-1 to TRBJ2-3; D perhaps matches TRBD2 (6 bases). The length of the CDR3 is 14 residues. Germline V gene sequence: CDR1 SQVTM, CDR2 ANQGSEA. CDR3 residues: CSVPGLLSTDTQYF. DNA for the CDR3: TGCAGTGTGCCGGGACTCCTAAGCACAGATACGCAGTATTTT.

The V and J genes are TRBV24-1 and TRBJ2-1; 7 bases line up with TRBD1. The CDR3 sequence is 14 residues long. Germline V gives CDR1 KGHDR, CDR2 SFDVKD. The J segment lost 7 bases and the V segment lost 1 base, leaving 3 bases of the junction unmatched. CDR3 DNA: TGTGCCACCAGTGATTTTGGGACAGCTAATGAGCAGTTCTTC. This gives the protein CATSDFGTANEQFF.

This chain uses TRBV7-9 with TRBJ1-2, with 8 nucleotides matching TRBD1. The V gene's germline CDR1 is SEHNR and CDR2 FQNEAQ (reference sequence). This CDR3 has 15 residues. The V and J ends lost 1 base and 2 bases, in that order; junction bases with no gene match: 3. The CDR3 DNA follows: TGTGCCAGCAGCTTAGAGACAGGGGTCAACTATGGCTACACCTTC. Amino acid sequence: CASSLETGVNYGYTF.

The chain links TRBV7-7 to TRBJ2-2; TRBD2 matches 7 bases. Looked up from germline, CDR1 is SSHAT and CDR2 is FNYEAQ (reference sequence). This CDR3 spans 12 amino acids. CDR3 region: CAIGRRPGELFF. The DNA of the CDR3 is TGTGCTATCGGGAGGCGCCCCGGGGAGCTGTTTTTT. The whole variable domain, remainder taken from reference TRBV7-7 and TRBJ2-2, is GAGVSQSPRYKVTKRGQDVTLRCDPISSHATLYWYQQALGQGPEFLTYFNYEAQPDKSGLPSDRFSAERPEGSISTLTIQRTEQRDSAMYRCAIGRRPGELFFGEGSRLTVL.

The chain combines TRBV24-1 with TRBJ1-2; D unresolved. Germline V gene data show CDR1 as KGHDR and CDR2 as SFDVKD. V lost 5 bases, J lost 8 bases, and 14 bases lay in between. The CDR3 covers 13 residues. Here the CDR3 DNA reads TGTGCCACCAGTGGCTCACAGCCGGGGGGCTACACCTTC. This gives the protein CATSGSQPGGYTF.

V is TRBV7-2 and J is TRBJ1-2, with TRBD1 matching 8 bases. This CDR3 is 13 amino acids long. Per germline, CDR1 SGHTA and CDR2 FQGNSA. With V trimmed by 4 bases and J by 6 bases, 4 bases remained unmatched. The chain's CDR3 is CASSSGTGNGYTF. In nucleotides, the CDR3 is TGTGCCAGCAGCTCCGGGACAGGCAATGGCTACACCTTC.

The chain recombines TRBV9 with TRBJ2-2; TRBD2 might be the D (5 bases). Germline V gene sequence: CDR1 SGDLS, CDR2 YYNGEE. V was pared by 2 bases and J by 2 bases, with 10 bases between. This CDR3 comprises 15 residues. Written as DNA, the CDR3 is TGTGCCAGCAGCGTTCTTGGAGGTAACACCGGGGAGCTGTTTTTT. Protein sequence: CASSVLGGNTGELFF.

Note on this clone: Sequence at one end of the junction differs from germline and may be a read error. The CDR3 DNA follows: TGTGCCAGTAGTATAGTCCATCAGTCCCAGCATTTT. Its protein product is CASSIVHQSQHF. The V gene is TRBV19, the J gene TRBJ1-5; D unresolved. The CDR3 loop spans 12 amino acids. Germline V lookup: CDR1 LNHDA, CDR2 SQIVND (reference sequence).

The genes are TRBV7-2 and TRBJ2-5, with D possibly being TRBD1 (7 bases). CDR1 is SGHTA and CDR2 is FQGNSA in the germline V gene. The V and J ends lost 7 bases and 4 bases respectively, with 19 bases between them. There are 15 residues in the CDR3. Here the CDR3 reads CASNEWRGRGETQYF. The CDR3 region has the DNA TGTGCCAGCAATGAATGGAGGGGGCGAGGAGAGACCCAGTACTTC.

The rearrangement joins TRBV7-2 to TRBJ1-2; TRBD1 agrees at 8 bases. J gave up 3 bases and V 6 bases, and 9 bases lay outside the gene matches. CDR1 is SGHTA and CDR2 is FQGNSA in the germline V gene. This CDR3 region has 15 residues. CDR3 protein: CASRVSGGEDYGYTF. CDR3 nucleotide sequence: TGTGCCAGCAGGGTATCAGGGGGCGAAGACTATGGCTACACCTTC.

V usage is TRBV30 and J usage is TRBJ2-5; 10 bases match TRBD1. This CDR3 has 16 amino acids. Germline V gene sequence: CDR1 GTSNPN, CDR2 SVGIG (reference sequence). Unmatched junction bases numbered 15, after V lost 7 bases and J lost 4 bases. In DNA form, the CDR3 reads TGTGCCTCCTTAACTATGGGGACAGGGGTAGGAGAGACCCAGTACTTC. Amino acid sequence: CASLTMGTGVGETQYF.

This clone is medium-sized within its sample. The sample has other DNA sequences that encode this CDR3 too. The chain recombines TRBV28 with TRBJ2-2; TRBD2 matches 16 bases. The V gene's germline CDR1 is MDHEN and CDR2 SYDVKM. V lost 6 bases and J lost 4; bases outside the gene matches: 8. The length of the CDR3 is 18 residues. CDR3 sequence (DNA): TGTGCCAGCAGCCGCTCAGGGACTAGCGGGAGGGTCACCGGGGAGCTGTTTTTT. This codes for CASSRSGTSGRVTGELFF.

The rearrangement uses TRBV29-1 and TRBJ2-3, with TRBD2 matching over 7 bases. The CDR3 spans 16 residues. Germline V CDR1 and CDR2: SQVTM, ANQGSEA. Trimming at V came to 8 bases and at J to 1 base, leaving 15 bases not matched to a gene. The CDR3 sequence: CSPVLRLAERTDTQYF. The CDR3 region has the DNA TGCAGCCCCGTACTCCGGCTAGCGGAGCGCACAGATACGCAGTATTTT.

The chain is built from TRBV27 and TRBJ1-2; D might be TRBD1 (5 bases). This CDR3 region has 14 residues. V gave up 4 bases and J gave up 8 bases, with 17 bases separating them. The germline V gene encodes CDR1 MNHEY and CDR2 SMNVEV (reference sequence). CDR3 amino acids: CASSSQGEREGYTF. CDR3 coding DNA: TGTGCCAGCAGTTCCCAGGGTGAAAGGGAAGGCTACACCTTC.

As DNA, the CDR3 is TGTGCCAGCAGCTTAGGACGGAGCAGAAATCAGCCCCAGCATTTT. The encoded protein is CASSLGRSRNQPQHF. The V and J genes are TRBV7-2 and TRBJ1-5; D unclear. Between the trimmed V and J ends, which lost 1 base and 4 bases, there was a span of 11 bases. The CDR3 runs to 15 residues. Germline V CDR1 and CDR2: SGHTA, FQGNSA.

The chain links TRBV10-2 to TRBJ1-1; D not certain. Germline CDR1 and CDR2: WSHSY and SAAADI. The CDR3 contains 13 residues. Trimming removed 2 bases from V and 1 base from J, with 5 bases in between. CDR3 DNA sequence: TGCGCCAGCAGTGAGAACACGAACACTGAAGCTTTCTTT. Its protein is CASSENTNTEAFF.

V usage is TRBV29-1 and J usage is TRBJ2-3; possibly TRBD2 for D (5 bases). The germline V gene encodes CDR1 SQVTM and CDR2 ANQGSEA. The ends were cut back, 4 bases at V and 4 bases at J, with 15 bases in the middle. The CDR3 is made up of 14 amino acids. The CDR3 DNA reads TGCAGCGTTGGCGGGCAGACGTACCCAGATACGCAGTATTTT. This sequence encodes CSVGGQTYPDTQYF.